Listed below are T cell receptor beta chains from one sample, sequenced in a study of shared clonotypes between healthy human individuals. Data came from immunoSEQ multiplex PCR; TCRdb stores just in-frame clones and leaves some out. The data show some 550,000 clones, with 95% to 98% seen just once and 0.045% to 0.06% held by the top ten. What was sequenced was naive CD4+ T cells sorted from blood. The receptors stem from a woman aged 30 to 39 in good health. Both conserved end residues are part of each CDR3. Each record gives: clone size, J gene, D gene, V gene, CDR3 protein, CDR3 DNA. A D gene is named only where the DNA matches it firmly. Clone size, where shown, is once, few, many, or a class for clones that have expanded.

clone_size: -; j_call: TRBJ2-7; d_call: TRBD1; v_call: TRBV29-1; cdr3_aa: CSASGGSYEQYF; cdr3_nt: TGCAGCGCCTCAGGGGGCTCCTACGAGCAGTACTTC
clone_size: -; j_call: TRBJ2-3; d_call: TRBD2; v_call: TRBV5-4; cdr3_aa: CASSLRLAGGLTDTQYF; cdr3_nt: TGTGCCAGCAGCTTGAGGCTAGCGGGAGGGCTCACAGATACGCAGTATTTT
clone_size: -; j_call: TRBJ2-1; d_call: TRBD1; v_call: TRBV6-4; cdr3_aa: CASSSQGAGEQFF; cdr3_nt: TGTGCCAGCAGTTCCCAGGGGGCGGGTGAGCAGTTCTTC
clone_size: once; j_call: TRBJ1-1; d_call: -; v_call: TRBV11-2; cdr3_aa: CASSLAGETEAFF; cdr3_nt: TGTGCCAGCAGCTTAGCAGGTGAGACTGAAGCTTTCTTT
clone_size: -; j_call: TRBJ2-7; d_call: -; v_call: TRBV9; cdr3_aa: CASSVEPFASSYEQYF; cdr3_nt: TGTGCCAGCAGCGTAGAACCTTTCGCAAGCTCCTACGAGCAGTACTTC
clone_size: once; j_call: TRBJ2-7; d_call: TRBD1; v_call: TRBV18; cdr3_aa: CASSQGTGIYEQYF; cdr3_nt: TGTGCCAGCTCTCAAGGGACAGGGATCTACGAGCAGTACTTC
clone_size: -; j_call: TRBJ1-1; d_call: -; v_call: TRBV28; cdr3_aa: CASSFGGTEAFF; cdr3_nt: TGTGCCAGCAGTTTTGGAGGCACTGAAGCTTTCTTT
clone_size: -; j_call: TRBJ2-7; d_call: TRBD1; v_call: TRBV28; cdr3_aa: CASSSSPGTVSYEQYF; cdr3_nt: TGTGCCAGCAGTTCCAGCCCAGGGACAGTCTCCTACGAGCAGTACTTC
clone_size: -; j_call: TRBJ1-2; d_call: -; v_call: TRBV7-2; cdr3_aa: CASSFPARTSWRGYTF; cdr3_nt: TGTGCCAGCAGCTTTCCCGCCAGGACCTCCTGGAGAGGCTACACCTTC
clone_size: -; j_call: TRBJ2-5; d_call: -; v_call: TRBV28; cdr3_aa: CASSRGWQETQYF; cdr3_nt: TGTGCCAGTAGCCGGGGGTGGCAAGAGACCCAGTACTTC
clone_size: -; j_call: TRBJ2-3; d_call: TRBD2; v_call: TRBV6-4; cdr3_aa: CASSAERDTDTQYF; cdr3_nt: TGTGCCAGCAGTGCGGAGCGGGACACAGATACGCAGTATTTT
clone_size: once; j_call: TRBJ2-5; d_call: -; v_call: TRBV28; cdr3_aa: CASSRTGEETQYF; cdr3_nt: TGTGCCAGCAGCAGGACTGGGGAAGAGACCCAGTACTTC
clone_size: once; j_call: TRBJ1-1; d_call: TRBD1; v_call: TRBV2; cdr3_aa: CASSYRTGGTEAFF; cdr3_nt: TGTGCCAGCAGTTACCGGACAGGGGGGACTGAAGCTTTCTTT
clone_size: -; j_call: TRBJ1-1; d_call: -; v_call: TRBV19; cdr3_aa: CASSIQGGSTEAFF; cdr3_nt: TGTGCCAGTAGTATACAGGGAGGGAGCACTGAAGCTTTCTTT
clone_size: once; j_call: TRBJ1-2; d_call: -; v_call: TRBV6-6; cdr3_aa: CASSYRTGYGYTF; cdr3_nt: TGTGCCAGCAGTTATCGAACAGGTTATGGCTACACCTTC
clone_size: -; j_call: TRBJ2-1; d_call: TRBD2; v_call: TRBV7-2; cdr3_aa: CASSIAGVDNEQFF; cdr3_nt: TGTGCCAGCAGTATAGCGGGAGTGGACAATGAGCAGTTCTTC
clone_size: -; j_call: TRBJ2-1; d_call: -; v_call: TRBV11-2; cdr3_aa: CAEGGGAYNEQFF; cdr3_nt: TGTGCCGAAGGGGGGGGCGCTTACAATGAGCAGTTCTTC
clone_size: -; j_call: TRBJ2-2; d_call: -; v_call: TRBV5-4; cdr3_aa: CASSSPGGTGNTGELFF; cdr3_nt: TGTGCCAGCAGCTCGCCGGGAGGGACAGGAAACACCGGGGAGCTGTTTTTT
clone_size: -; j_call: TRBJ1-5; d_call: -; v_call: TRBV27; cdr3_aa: CASSLYGSNQPQHF; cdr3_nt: TGTGCCAGCAGTTTATACGGTAGCAATCAGCCCCAGCATTTT
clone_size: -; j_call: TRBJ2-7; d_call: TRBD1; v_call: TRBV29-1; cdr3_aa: CSVDPGQRSSYEQYF; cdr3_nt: TGCAGCGTGGACCCGGGACAGAGAAGCTCCTACGAGCAGTACTTC
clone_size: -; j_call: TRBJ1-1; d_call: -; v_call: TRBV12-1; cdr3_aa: CASSSPNTEAFF; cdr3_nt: TGTGCCAGCAGCTCTCCGAACACTGAAGCTTTCTTT
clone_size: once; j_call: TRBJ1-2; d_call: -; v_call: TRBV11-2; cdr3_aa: CASSLEAVYGYTF; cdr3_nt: TGTGCCAGCAGCTTAGAGGCGGTCTATGGCTACACCTTC
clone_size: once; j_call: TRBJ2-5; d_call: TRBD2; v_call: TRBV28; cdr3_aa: CASRPGRVGGETQYF; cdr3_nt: TGTGCCAGCAGGCCCGGGAGGGTTGGCGGAGAGACCCAGTACTTC
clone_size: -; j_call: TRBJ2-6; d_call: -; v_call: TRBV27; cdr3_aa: CASSSPPSSGANVLTF; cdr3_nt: TGTGCCAGCAGTTCCCCCCCTTCCTCTGGGGCCAACGTCCTGACTTTC
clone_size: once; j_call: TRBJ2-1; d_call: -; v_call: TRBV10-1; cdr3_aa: CASSGETFEQFF; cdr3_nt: TGCGCCAGCAGTGGGGAGACTTTTGAGCAGTTCTTC
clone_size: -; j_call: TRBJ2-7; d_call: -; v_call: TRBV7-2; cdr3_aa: CASSLVGPGEQYF; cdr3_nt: TGTGCCAGCAGCTTAGTCGGCCCCGGCGAGCAGTACTTC
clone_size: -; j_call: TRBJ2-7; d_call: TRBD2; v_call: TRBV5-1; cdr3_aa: CASSPGALAERGHEQYF; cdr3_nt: TGCGCCAGCAGCCCGGGCGCCCTAGCGGAGCGGGGGCACGAGCAGTACTTC
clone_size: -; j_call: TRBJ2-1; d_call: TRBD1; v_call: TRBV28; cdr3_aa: CASSRGNEQFF; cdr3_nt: TGTGCCAGCAGCAGGGGGAATGAGCAGTTCTTC
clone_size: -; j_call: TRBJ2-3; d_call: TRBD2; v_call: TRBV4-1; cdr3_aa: CASRGSGSIADTQYF; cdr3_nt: TGCGCCAGCAGGGGGAGCGGGAGTATCGCAGATACGCAGTATTTT
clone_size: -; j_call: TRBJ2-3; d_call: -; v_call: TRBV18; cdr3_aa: CASSPRGTDTQYF; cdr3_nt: TGTGCCAGCTCACCGAGAGGTACAGATACGCAGTATTTT
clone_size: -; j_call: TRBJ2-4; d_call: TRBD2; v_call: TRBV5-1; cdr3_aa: CASSVTSGSFENIQYF; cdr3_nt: TGCGCCAGCAGCGTTACTAGCGGGAGCTTCGAAAACATTCAGTACTTC
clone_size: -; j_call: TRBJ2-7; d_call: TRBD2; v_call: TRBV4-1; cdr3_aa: CASSQDRTSALVYEQYF; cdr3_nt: TGCGCCAGCAGCCAAGATCGTACTAGCGCGTTAGTCTACGAGCAGTACTTC
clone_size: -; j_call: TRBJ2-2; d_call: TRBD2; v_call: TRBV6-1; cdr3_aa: CAGRLAGGPTGELFF; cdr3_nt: TGTGCCGGCAGACTAGCGGGAGGCCCCACCGGGGAGCTGTTTTTT
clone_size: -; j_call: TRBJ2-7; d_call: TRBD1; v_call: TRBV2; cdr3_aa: CASMRDRGSYEQYF; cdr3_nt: TGTGCCAGCATGAGGGACAGGGGGTCCTACGAGCAGTACTTC
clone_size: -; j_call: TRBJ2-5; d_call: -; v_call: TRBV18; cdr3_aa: CASSPLIQETQYF; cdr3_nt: TGTGCCAGCTCACCGCTCATACAAGAGACCCAGTACTTC
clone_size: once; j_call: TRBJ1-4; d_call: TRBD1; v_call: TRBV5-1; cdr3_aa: CASSPRPGQGNEKLFF; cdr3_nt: TGCGCCAGCAGCCCCCGTCCGGGACAGGGGAATGAAAAACTGTTTTTT
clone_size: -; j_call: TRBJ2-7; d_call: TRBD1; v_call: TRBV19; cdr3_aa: CASSLRQGRTYEQYF; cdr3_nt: TGTGCCAGTAGCCTCCGACAGGGCCGGACCTACGAGCAGTACTTC
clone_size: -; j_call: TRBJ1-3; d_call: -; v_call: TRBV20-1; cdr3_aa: CSAFSGNTIYF; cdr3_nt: TGCAGTGCTTTTAGTGGAAACACCATATATTTT
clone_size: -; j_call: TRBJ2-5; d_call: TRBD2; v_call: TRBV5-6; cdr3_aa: CASSWGLAGRETQYF; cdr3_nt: TGTGCCAGCAGCTGGGGACTAGCGGGCCGGGAGACCCAGTACTTC
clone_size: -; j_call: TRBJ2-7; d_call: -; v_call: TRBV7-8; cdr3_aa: CASSRGRVGTYEQYF; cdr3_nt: TGTGCCAGCAGCAGGGGCAGGGTGGGTACCTACGAGCAGTACTTC